Each of the 26 T cell receptor beta chains below was sequenced from the same sample in a study of blood T cell repertoires in COVID-19. Generated by immunoSEQ multiplex PCR, the TCRdb table keeps only in-frame clones and is missing some. This table holds about 60,000 clones, less than 85% found once. The material sequenced was peripheral blood. Receptors originate from a man between 60 and 70 years old with acute or convalescent COVID-19.

The chain couples TRBV9 to TRBJ2-3, with 8 bases fitting TRBD2. CDR1 is SGDLS, CDR2 YYNGEE, per germline. J was trimmed by 3 bases and V by 1 base; bases with no gene match: 7. The CDR3 length is 16 residues. The CDR3 region has the DNA TGTGCCAGCAGCGTACGCCCCGGGGGGGAGACAGATACGCAGTATTTT. This gives the protein CASSVRPGGETDTQYF.

The V call is TRBV30, the J call TRBJ2-1; 12 nucleotides align to TRBD2. The V segment lost 1 base and the J segment 7 bases; nucleotides outside the gene matches: 17. Germline assignment: CDR1 GTSNPN and CDR2 SVGIG (reference sequence). The CDR3 runs to 19 residues. This CDR3 reads CAWSGPLALAGGPRNEQFF. In DNA, the CDR3 is TGTGCCTGGAGTGGCCCCCTGGCGCTAGCGGGGGGGCCTCGAAATGAGCAGTTCTTC.

This sequence joins TRBV15 and TRBJ1-4, with 10 positions matching TRBD1. V lost 1 base to trimming and J lost 6 bases; unmatched junction nucleotides: 2. CDR1 LNHNV and CDR2 YYDKDF come from the germline V gene (reference sequence). The CDR3 runs to 15 residues. DNA for the CDR3: TGTGCCACCAGCAGAGGACAGGGGGCTGATGAAAAACTGTTTTTT. This gives the protein CATSRGQGADEKLFF.

The chain recombines TRBV2 with TRBJ1-2; 12 positions match TRBD1. After removal of 2 bases from V and 4 bases from J, the junction contained 5 bases not matched to a gene. Looked up from germline, CDR1 is SNHLY and CDR2 is FYNNEI. CDR3 size: 16 residues. The CDR3 loop reads CASSERGTGGFYGYTF. In DNA form, the CDR3 reads TGTGCCAGCAGTGAACGGGGGACAGGGGGCTTCTATGGCTACACCTTC. The entire variable domain, with the rest obtained from reference TRBV2 and TRBJ1-2, is as follows: EPEVTQTPSHQVTQMGQEVILRCVPISNHLYFYWYRQILGQKVEFLVSFYNNEISEKSEIFDDQFSVERPDGSNFTLKIRSTKLEDSAMYFCASSERGTGGFYGYTFGSGTRLTVV.

This sequence joins TRBV30 and TRBJ1-2, with 8 bases that match TRBD1. Germline-derived CDR1 and CDR2 are GTSNPN and SVGIG (reference sequence). V lost 8 bases, J lost 4 bases, and 9 bases stayed unmatched. CDR3 length: 13 amino acids. CDR3 loop: CAGHTDRGYGYTF. The CDR3 DNA sequence: TGTGCCGGGCACACTGACAGGGGCTATGGCTACACCTTC.

This chain uses TRBV12-3 or TRBV12-4 with TRBJ1-2, with D possibly TRBD1 on 6 matching bases. The V and J ends lost 2 bases and 8 bases respectively, with 9 bases between them. The CDR3 consists of 12 residues. The CDR3 bases are TGTGCCAGCAGTTTAAACAGGGAGGGCTACACCTTC. The encoded protein is CASSLNREGYTF.

The gene calls are TRBV7-2 and TRBJ1-5, with unresolved D. CDR3 length: 13 residues. CDR1 and CDR2 (germline): SGHTA, FQGNSA. Trimming stripped 1 base from V and 10 bases from J, with 11 bases between. The CDR3 nucleotides read TGTGCCAGCAGCTTAGGGGGAGAGGGACCCCAGCATTTT. Protein sequence: CASSLGGEGPQHF. Supplemented by reference TRBV7-2 and TRBJ1-5, the full variable domain reads GAGVSQSPSNKVTEKGKDVELRCDPISGHTALYWYRQSLGQGLEFLIYFQGNSAPDKSGLPSDRFSAERTGGSVSTLTIQRTQQEDSAVYLCASSLGGEGPQHFGDGTRLSIL.

This sequence joins TRBV2 and TRBJ1-2; D might be TRBD1 (5 bases). The germline V gene encodes CDR1 SNHLY and CDR2 FYNNEI. V was cut by 7 bases and J by 4 bases, with 16 bases left in between. The CDR3 is 14 residues long. The CDR3 spells CASIRQQASYGYTF. The CDR3, as DNA: TGTGCCAGCATTCGGCAACAGGCAAGCTATGGCTACACCTTC.

This chain links TRBV19 with TRBJ1-5; 8 bases fit TRBD1. After removal of 1 base from V and 7 bases from J, the junction contained 6 bases not matched to a gene. Germline V gene sequence: CDR1 LNHDA, CDR2 SQIVND (reference sequence). The CDR3 loop spans 15 amino acids. The CDR3 sequence is CASSIGQGRRQPQHF. The CDR3 region has the DNA TGTGCCAGTAGTATAGGACAGGGGAGAAGACAGCCCCAGCATTTT.

The CDR3 DNA reads TGTGCCAGTAGTCCCCCGACAGGGAGTTCACCCCTCCACTTT. Protein product: CASSPPTGSSPLHF. The chain has TRBV19 and TRBJ1-6; 7 bases are a match to TRBD1. V shed 5 bases and J 9 bases; nucleotides not matched to a gene: 7. Germline V gene sequence: CDR1 LNHDA, CDR2 SQIVND (reference sequence). CDR3 length equals 14 residues.

This clone was observed a handful of times. The rearrangement joins TRBV24-1 to TRBJ2-3, with 10 positions matching TRBD1. The J segment lost 5 bases and the V segment lost 4 bases, leaving 5 bases of the junction unmatched. The CDR3 contains 15 residues. Germline V gene sequence: CDR1 KGHDR, CDR2 SFDVKD. The CDR3 DNA follows: TGTGCCACCAGTGACCAGGGGACAGGGGAAGATACGCAGTATTTT. It translates to CATSDQGTGEDTQYF.

The chain joins TRBV14 to TRBJ1-1, with a possible D match to TRBD1 (6 bases). V dropped 4 bases and J dropped 4 bases, with 13 bases sitting between them. Germline V gene sequence: CDR1 SGHDN, CDR2 FVKESK. CDR3 length: 14 residues. The CDR3 DNA follows: TGTGCCAGCAGCCTCGTAACAGGGACCACTGAAGCTTTCTTT. It yields the protein CASSLVTGTTEAFF.

The chain is built from TRBV6-2 or TRBV6-3 and TRBJ2-2; D remains ambiguous. The germline V gene has CDR1 MNHEY and CDR2 SVGEGT. Trimming left V 3 bases short and J 7 bases short, with 9 bases between. The CDR3 spans 13 residues. The CDR3 DNA sequence: TGTGCCAGCAGTTATCCCCCGGGCGGGGAGCTGTTTTTT. It encodes CASSYPPGGELFF.

The CDR3 sequence is CASSLEGAPSAGYTF. The CDR3 nucleotides are TGCGCCAGCAGCTTAGAGGGGGCCCCTTCGGCTGGCTACACCTTC. The chain joins TRBV5-1 to TRBJ1-2; the match to TRBD1 covers 7 bases. Germline loops: CDR1 SGHRS, CDR2 YFSETQ. The CDR3 is made up of 15 amino acids. V lost 2 bases and J lost 7; bases outside the gene matches: 11.

The V and J genes are TRBV19 and TRBJ1-2; the D gene is possibly TRBD1 (6 bases). This CDR3 region has 16 residues. Germline-derived CDR1 and CDR2 are LNHDA and SQIVND (reference sequence). Trimming cost V 3 bases and J 3 bases, with 17 bases left between them. This CDR3 reads CASSILDRTNHYGYTF. The CDR3, as DNA: TGTGCCAGTAGTATCCTCGACAGGACCAACCACTATGGCTACACCTTC.

The chain carries TRBV4-3 and TRBJ2-3, with D maybe TRBD1 (6 bases). The ends were cut back, 0 bases at V and 3 bases at J, with 10 bases in the middle. The germline CDR1 and CDR2 sequences are LGHNA and YSLEER. The CDR3 is 15 residues long. The CDR3 nucleotides read TGCGCCAGCAGCCAAGATCGGGACACAACAGATACGCAGTATTTT. It yields the protein CASSQDRDTTDTQYF.

The chain links TRBV18 to TRBJ2-1; 12 bases match TRBD2. This CDR3 has 16 residues. Germline trimming cut 3 bases from V and 8 bases from J; bases unmatched to any gene: 8. Per germline, CDR1 KGHSH and CDR2 LQKENI. The CDR3 DNA follows: TGTGCCAGCTCACCGCCTAGCGGGGGGGCTCGTGATGAGCAGTTCTTC. Translating it yields CASSPPSGGARDEQFF.

This clone has only a few counts. The chain uses TRBV5-5 and TRBJ2-7, with D hard to call. Looked up from germline, CDR1 is SGHKS and CDR2 is YYEKEE (reference sequence). CDR3 size: 14 residues. Trimming stripped 4 bases from V and 3 bases from J, with 14 bases between. The CDR3 nucleotides are TGTGCCAGCAGCCCCCCAACCGCGAGCTACGAGCAGTACTTC. It codes for CASSPPTASYEQYF.

The V gene is TRBV10-3, the J gene TRBJ2-7, with D unclear. V lost 0 bases to trimming and J lost 9 bases, with 6 bases between them. The CDR3 covers 11 residues. CDR1 ENHRY and CDR2 SYGVKD come from the germline V gene. CDR3 loop: CAISESRGQYF. The CDR3 bases are TGTGCCATCAGTGAGTCTCGAGGGCAGTACTTC.

This clone was detected only once. CDR3 DNA: TGTGCCAGCAATACAGGGGGTTTTGAAAAACTGTTTTTT. Translating it yields CASNTGGFEKLFF. The chain recombines TRBV2 with TRBJ1-4; 8 positions agree with TRBD1. Trimming took 7 bases from V and 7 from J; bases not matched to a gene: 5. CDR1 and CDR2 from the germline V gene are SNHLY and FYNNEI. The CDR3 is 13 amino acids.

The rearrangement joins TRBV2 to TRBJ1-1, with D hard to call. The CDR3 is made up of 12 amino acids. Germline V gene lookup returns CDR1 SNHLY and CDR2 FYNNEI. V was clipped by 1 base and J by 5 bases, with 5 bases between them. The CDR3 loop reads CASSEGETEAFF. DNA for the CDR3: TGTGCCAGCAGTGAAGGGGAGACTGAAGCTTTCTTT. Based on the CDR3 plus reference TRBV2 and TRBJ1-1, the full variable domain is EPEVTQTPSHQVTQMGQEVILRCVPISNHLYFYWYRQILGQKVEFLVSFYNNEISEKSEIFDDQFSVERPDGSNFTLKIRSTKLEDSAMYFCASSEGETEAFFGQGTRLTVV.

The table lists this clone with a count of one. CDR3 residues: CASSHISGGFNEQFF. The DNA of the CDR3 is TGCGCCAGCAGCCACATTAGCGGGGGATTCAATGAGCAGTTCTTC. The V call is TRBV5-1, the J call TRBJ2-1, with 9 bases fitting TRBD2. Germline lookup yields CDR1 SGHRS and CDR2 YFSETQ. This CDR3 region has 15 residues. With 4 bases clipped from V and 6 bases from J, the junction kept 8 bases outside the gene matches.

The chain joins TRBV19 to TRBJ1-5; D ambiguous. The CDR3 has 12 amino acids. CDR1 and CDR2 from the germline V gene are LNHDA and SQIVND (reference sequence). V was pared by 7 bases and J by 3 bases, with 7 bases between. Here the CDR3 DNA reads TGTGCCAGTAAACATTACAATCAGCCCCAGCATTTT. This encodes CASKHYNQPQHF.

The chain has TRBV7-2 and TRBJ1-4; possible D gene TRBD1, 5 bases. This CDR3 spans 15 amino acids. CDR1 SGHTA and CDR2 FQGNSA come from the germline V gene. V was clipped by 5 bases and J by 11 bases, with 21 bases between them. CDR3 DNA: TGTGCCAGCAGCGGCGGGACCAACCTTTGGGGTAAACTGTTTTTT. This sequence encodes CASSGGTNLWGKLFF.

The rearrangement links TRBV12-2 to TRBJ1-4; the D call TRBD1 from the table was never checked on the DNA. TRBV12-2 is a pseudogene segment. There are 18 residues in the CDR3. DNA for the CDR3: TGTGCAAGTCGCGGTTATTGGGTTTTTCGGGACAGGGGTGAAAAACTGCTTTTT. Its translation is CASRGYWVFRDRGEKLLF.

The rearrangement uses TRBV2 and TRBJ1-2, with D hard to call. CDR3 length: 12 residues. Trimming cost V 5 bases and J 2 bases, with 6 bases left between them. CDR1 is SNHLY, CDR2 FYNNEI, per germline. The chain's CDR3 is CASSSVNYGYTF. The CDR3 region has the DNA TGTGCCAGCAGTTCAGTGAACTATGGCTACACCTTC.